These 28 T cell receptor beta chains came from one sample sequenced in a study of T cells after yellow fever vaccination (dated by TCRdb to the late 2010s). The library was generated by 5' RACE. The reads were generated on an Illumina NovaSeq 6000. TCRdb applied fastp at Q25 and MiXCR to the public reads, then kept only in-frame beta chains. Every distinct CDR3 protein forms one entry, paired with its most common genes and DNA. This sample comprises a few hundred thousand distinct CDR3 sequences, 3% to 4.5% of them detected only once. About 20% of the sample lies in the top ten. Explained via the paper, the treatment or condition label denotes: live attenuated yellow fever vaccine strain. The sample here was PBMCs, taken on the day of the yellow fever booster vaccination. The origin of the receptors is a man aged 18 to 30 who received the YFV17D yellow fever vaccine.

In its sample, this clonotype was seen many times. The CDR3 bases are TGTGCCAGCAGCCCCCCGGTCACAGATACGCAGTATTTT. It encodes CASSPPVTDTQYF. The rearrangement links TRBV7-2 to TRBJ2-3, with unresolved D. Germline loops: CDR1 SGHTA, CDR2 FQGNSA. The CDR3 extends over 13 amino acids. V was shortened by 5 bases and J by 2 bases, with 8 bases between the two germline ends.

There are a few counts of this clonotype. The V and J genes are TRBV18 and TRBJ1-5; the match to TRBD1 covers 12 bases. This CDR3 has 16 amino acids. Germline trimming cut 0 bases from V and 8 bases from J; bases unmatched to any gene: 5. The germline gives CDR1 KGHSH, CDR2 LQKENI. CDR3 protein: CASSPPGTGGREPQHF. Written as DNA, the CDR3 is TGTGCCAGCTCACCACCAGGGACAGGGGGCCGAGAGCCCCAGCATTTT.

This clonotype was counted at least ten times. The genes are TRBV4-3 and TRBJ2-2; D is perhaps TRBD2 (5 bases). This CDR3 is 15 amino acids long. Germline CDR1 is LGHNA and CDR2 is YSLEER. The V end lost 0 bases, the J end lost 10 bases, and 15 bases lay between the germline ends. The CDR3 DNA follows: TGCGCCAGCAGCCAAGATGGCTTCCGGGGTTTGGAGCTGTTTTTT. Its translation: CASSQDGFRGLELFF.

This clonotype was seen more than once but under ten times. The V call is TRBV28, the J call TRBJ2-5; 9 nucleotides match TRBD2. Germline loops: CDR1 MDHEN, CDR2 SYDVKM. V dropped 5 bases and J dropped 5; count of bases not matched to a gene: 12. The CDR3 runs to 16 residues. CDR3: CASSGRSGGQGETQYF. Written as DNA, the CDR3 is TGTGCCAGCAGTGGGCGGAGCGGGGGGCAGGGGGAGACCCAGTACTTC.

This clonotype was found a few times. This sequence joins TRBV6-2 or TRBV6-3 and TRBJ2-3; a possible D gene is TRBD2 (5 bases). Trimming cost V 5 bases and J 3 bases, with 18 bases left between them. From germline, CDR1 is MNHEY and CDR2 SVGEGT. The CDR3 has 16 residues. CDR3 nucleotides: TGTGCCAGCAGTCCCGATCCGCGGGTCCGGACAGATACGCAGTATTTT. Amino acid sequence: CASSPDPRVRTDTQYF.

This clonotype was found many times. The V call is TRBV7-2, the J call TRBJ2-5; 10 bases line up with TRBD1. This CDR3 has 16 residues. The J segment lost 2 bases and the V segment lost 5 bases, leaving 8 bases of the junction unmatched. The germline V gene has CDR1 SGHTA and CDR2 FQGNSA. DNA for the CDR3: TGTGCCAGCAGCCCCCCCGGACAGGGGGTACAAGAGACCCAGTACTTC. Amino acids: CASSPPGQGVQETQYF.

At least ten counts were recorded for this clonotype. The chain couples TRBV2 to TRBJ1-2; no reliable D call. Per germline, CDR1 SNHLY and CDR2 FYNNEI. The CDR3 has 14 residues. V dropped 3 bases and J dropped 7 bases, with 15 bases sitting between them. The CDR3 loop is CASSDGVSLAGYTF. The CDR3 DNA sequence: TGTGCCAGCAGTGACGGGGTGTCCTTGGCTGGCTACACCTTC. Complete variable domain (other parts from reference TRBV2 and TRBJ1-2): EPEVTQTPSHQVTQMGQEVILRCVPISNHLYFYWYRQILGQKVEFLVSFYNNEISEKSEIFDDQFSVERPDGSNFTLKIRSTKLEDSAMYFCASSDGVSLAGYTFGSGTRLTVV.

This clonotype was observed many times. The chain couples TRBV5-5 to TRBJ2-5; D is perhaps TRBD2 (7 bases). Trimming took off 1 base at V and 8 bases at J, with 18 bases between the two ends. The germline gives CDR1 SGHKS, CDR2 YYEKEE (reference sequence). This CDR3 spans 15 amino acids. The CDR3 sequence is CASSLQDGGLVTQYF. CDR3 DNA: TGTGCCAGCAGCTTGCAGGACGGGGGGCTGGTCACCCAGTACTTC.

This chain links TRBV11-2 with TRBJ2-3, with TRBD2 identical over 7 bases. The CDR3 sequence is 16 residues long. V lost 3 bases to trimming and J lost 0 bases; unmatched junction nucleotides: 6. Germline V gene data show CDR1 as SGHAT and CDR2 as FQNNGV. CDR3 bases: TGTGCCAGCAGCTTCAGCGCCGGGGGGAGCACAGATACGCAGTATTTT. Its protein is CASSFSAGGSTDTQYF. The full variable domain, completed using reference TRBV11-2 and TRBJ2-3, is EAGVAQSPRYKIIEKRQSVAFWCNPISGHATLYWYQQILGQGPKLLIQFQNNGVVDDSQLPKDRFSAERLKGVDSTLKIQPAKLEDSAVYLCASSFSAGGSTDTQYFGPGTRLTVL.

V gene TRBV20-1 combines with J gene TRBJ2-1; 9 bases map to TRBD2. CDR3 length equals 15 residues. Germline V gene data show CDR1 as DFQATT and CDR2 as SNEGSKA (reference sequence). Unmatched junction bases numbered 14, after V lost 5 bases and J lost 9 bases. CDR3 sequence reads: CSAGASGDGPGEQFF. The CDR3, as DNA: TGCAGTGCTGGGGCTAGCGGGGATGGGCCGGGTGAGCAGTTCTTC.

The table lists this clonotype with many counts. The genes are TRBV3-1 and TRBJ2-7; TRBD1 matches at 7 bases. The CDR3 has 12 residues. V trimming: 2 bases; J trimming: 9 bases; junction bases outside the gene matches: 4. CDR1 and CDR2 from the germline V gene are LGHDT and YNNKEL (reference sequence). CDR3 loop: CASSQPQGWQYF. CDR3 DNA sequence: TGTGCCAGCAGCCAACCACAGGGGTGGCAGTACTTC.

V is TRBV25-1 and J is TRBJ2-2, with 13 nucleotides matching TRBD2. The CDR3 has 16 amino acids. V was pared by 8 bases and J by 4 bases, with 7 bases of the junction left unmatched. Germline CDR1 reads MGHDK; CDR2 reads SYGVNS. In DNA, the CDR3 is TGTGCCAGCGGGCTGGGACTAGCGGGGATCACCGGGGAGCTGTTTTTT. It specifies CASGLGLAGITGELFF.

This clonotype was detected ten times or more. V usage is TRBV7-9 and J usage is TRBJ1-4, with D unclear. CDR1 and CDR2 from the germline V gene are SEHNR and FQNEAQ (reference sequence). Trimming shortened V by 4 bases and J by 5 bases, and 14 bases separated the two germline ends. The CDR3 length is 15 residues. DNA for the CDR3: TGTGCCAGCAGCTCTAGGGTGGGATTAAATGAAAAACTGTTTTTT. This encodes CASSSRVGLNEKLFF.

At least ten counts were recorded for this clonotype. CDR3 protein: CASSLKGSYEQYF. CDR3 in DNA: TGTGCCAGCAGTTTAAAAGGATCCTACGAGCAGTACTTC. The chain carries TRBV28 and TRBJ2-7; D is unresolved. The germline CDR1 and CDR2 sequences are MDHEN and SYDVKM. The CDR3 is made up of 13 amino acids. Trimming pared 2 bases from V and 1 base from J, leaving 6 bases between.

The chain has TRBV7-6 and TRBJ2-1; 10 bases agree with TRBD2. The CDR3 contains 16 residues. Germline V CDR1 and CDR2: SGHVS, FNYEAQ. V lost 0 bases, J lost 5 bases, and 4 bases stayed unmatched. CDR3 loop: CASSLAPSGGNNEQFF. The CDR3, as DNA: TGTGCCAGCAGCTTAGCGCCTAGCGGGGGTAACAATGAGCAGTTCTTC.

This clonotype was counted ten times or more. V gene TRBV29-1 combines with J gene TRBJ2-3, with D hard to call. Germline CDR1 SQVTM, CDR2 ANQGSEA. CDR3 size: 14 residues. The ends were cut back, 7 bases at V and 0 bases at J, with 14 bases in the middle. The CDR3 spells CSAPGITSTDTQYF. The CDR3 DNA follows: TGCAGCGCCCCTGGGATAACTAGCACAGATACGCAGTATTTT.

This clonotype was found many times. V is TRBV28 and J is TRBJ2-7; no firm D call. Germline CDR1 MDHEN, CDR2 SYDVKM. This CDR3 contains 13 residues. Trimming pared 5 bases from V and 0 bases from J, leaving 8 bases between. The CDR3 protein is CASSLSSSYEQYV. The CDR3, as DNA: TGTGCCAGCAGTCTCAGTAGCTCCTACGAGCAGTACGTC.

The rearrangement links TRBV20-1 to TRBJ1-1, with D uncertain. The CDR3 sequence is 14 residues long. From germline, CDR1 is DFQATT and CDR2 SNEGSKA (reference sequence). Deletions cut 6 bases from V and 4 bases from J, with 18 bases between. The chain's CDR3 is CSARRLRRTTEAFF. The CDR3 coding sequence is TGCAGTGCCAGGAGATTACGGCGGACCACTGAAGCTTTCTTT.

This clonotype was counted at least ten times. The chain is built from TRBV10-3 and TRBJ2-1; 11 bases align to TRBD1. From germline, CDR1 is ENHRY and CDR2 SYGVKD. This CDR3 is built from 16 residues. The V segment lost 0 bases and the J segment 7 bases; nucleotides outside the gene matches: 5. The CDR3 sequence is CAISESTGQGANEQFF. The CDR3 DNA sequence: TGTGCCATCAGTGAGTCGACTGGACAGGGGGCGAATGAGCAGTTCTTC.

The count of this clonotype is one. One end of the junction does not line up with germline, which may come from a read error. This chain joins TRBV9 and TRBJ1-3, with 7 bases identical to TRBD1. The CDR3 runs to 16 residues. Germline V gene sequence: CDR1 SGDLS, CDR2 YYNGEE. The CDR3 reads CSSSVVEGASWNTIYF. CDR3 coding DNA: TGTTCCAGCAGCGTAGTGGAGGGGGCGTCATGGAACACCATATATTTT.

This clonotype was seen at least ten times. V usage is TRBV7-2 and J usage is TRBJ1-1, with D possibly TRBD1 on 5 matching bases. Germline V gives CDR1 SGHTA, CDR2 FQGNSA. With 3 bases removed from V and 0 bases from J, the gap between germline ends came to 11 bases. CDR3 length equals 15 residues. DNA of the CDR3: TGTGCCAGCAGCTTCCAGGGCAGCATGAACACTGAAGCTTTCTTT. Translating gives CASSFQGSMNTEAFF.

This clonotype has more than one count but fewer than ten. The chain carries TRBV25-1 and TRBJ2-1; 10 bases map to TRBD1. Unmatched junction bases numbered 4, after V lost 6 bases and J lost 2 bases. The CDR3 loop spans 15 amino acids. The germline V gene encodes CDR1 MGHDK and CDR2 SYGVNS. The CDR3 nucleotides are TGTGCCAGCAGCACCGGGACAGGGGCCTACAATGAGCAGTTCTTC. It translates to CASSTGTGAYNEQFF.

At least ten counts were recorded for this clonotype. The J gene is TRBJ2-5, the V gene TRBV5-5; no firm D call. Trimming left V 2 bases short and J 3 bases short, with 8 bases between. CDR3 size: 13 residues. CDR1 and CDR2 from the germline V gene are SGHKS and YYEKEE (reference sequence). The CDR3 nucleotides read TGTGCCAGCAGCTTCTCCGAAGAAGAGACCCAGTACTTC. It specifies CASSFSEEETQYF.

J is TRBJ1-5 and V is TRBV4-1, with D perhaps matching TRBD1 (5 bases). The CDR3 extends over 14 amino acids. Between the trimmed V and J ends, which lost 0 bases and 6 bases, there was a span of 9 bases. Germline assignment: CDR1 MGHRA and CDR2 YSYEKL. The CDR3 is CASSQDSGPQPQHF. The CDR3 DNA reads TGCGCCAGCAGCCAAGATTCAGGGCCTCAGCCCCAGCATTTT.

Ten or more counts support this clonotype. This chain uses TRBV6-2 or TRBV6-3 with TRBJ1-5; TRBD1 matches at 7 bases. The length of the CDR3 is 14 residues. CDR1 and CDR2 (germline): MNHEY, SVGEGT. With 6 bases clipped from V and 6 bases from J, the junction kept 8 bases outside the gene matches. Here the CDR3 reads CASRPDRDAQPQHF. Written as DNA, the CDR3 is TGTGCCAGCAGACCCGACAGGGACGCTCAGCCCCAGCATTTT.

This chain joins TRBV7-2 and TRBJ2-2; 10 positions agree with TRBD1. Trimming removed 4 bases from V and 9 bases from J; junction bases left unmatched: 2. Germline CDR1 SGHTA, CDR2 FQGNSA. This CDR3 region has 13 residues. CDR3: CASSYDRGRELFF. CDR3 bases: TGTGCCAGCAGCTATGACAGGGGGCGGGAGCTGTTTTTT.

There are many counts of this clonotype. This chain connects TRBV27 to TRBJ2-1, with D maybe TRBD2 (6 bases). Germline loops: CDR1 MNHEY, CDR2 SMNVEV (reference sequence). There are 16 residues in the CDR3. Trimming took 2 bases from V and 3 from J, leaving 14 bases between them. CDR3 protein: CASSLPLAMGYNEQFF. Written as DNA, the CDR3 is TGTGCCAGCAGTTTACCGCTAGCGATGGGCTACAATGAGCAGTTCTTC.

Ten or more counts support this clonotype. V gene TRBV4-1 combines with J gene TRBJ2-7; no firm D call. This CDR3 has 14 residues. Trimming removed 0 bases at V and 4 bases at J, with 10 bases between. Germline V CDR1 and CDR2: MGHRA, YSYEKL. The CDR3 DNA reads TGCGCCAGCAGCCAAGATCCCACTGGTTACGAGCAGTACTTC. It yields the protein CASSQDPTGYEQYF.